The subject of this entry is one TCR beta chain. V was shortened by 6 bases and J by 1 base, with 9 bases between the two germline ends. The V gene's germline CDR1 is ENHRY and CDR2 SYGVKD. The CDR3 totals 13 residues. Each CDR3 protein gets one entry after TCRdb re-called the 5' RACE reads with MiXCR. The table has roughly 240,000 distinct CDR3 sequences, 30% to 40% seen once; the top ten hold around 4.5%. These data are taken from a study of CD8 T cells in ankylosing spondylitis. This TCR was sampled from a male donor with ankylosing spondylitis or in good health (not recorded which). The sequenced sample consisted of blood, either unsorted or a sorted T cell fraction (not recorded which). This chain links TRBV10-3 with TRBJ1-1; the D is unclear. The CDR3 bases are TGTGCCATCAGACCGATAGCGAACACTGAAGCTTTCTTT. Protein: CAIRPIANTEAFF.